This T cell receptor (beta chain) originates from a study of T cells in narcolepsy. Study information: Enrolled donors included narcolepsy type 1 or type 2 patients and healthy controls. General study findings and limits: Autoreactive clone sequences were missing from some blood memory CD4+ repertoires.

Clones were read by immunoSEQ multiplex PCR, and TCRdb kept only the in-frame ones, dropping some. Here the sample spans under 35,000 clones, around 79% being singletons. Regarding this clone: Its antigen is currently unknown.

The trim removed 4 bases at V and 6 bases at J, leaving 4 bases unmatched. This CDR3 has 14 residues. Germline-derived CDR1 and CDR2 are SEHNR and FQNEAQ (reference sequence). The chain couples TRBV7-9 to TRBJ1-5; 9 bases align to TRBD1. The clonotype originates from a human donor with narcolepsy. The sequenced material came from CD45RA- memory CD4+ T cells from PBMCs. Here the CDR3 reads CASSSPGQGQPQHF. The CDR3 region has the DNA TGTGCCAGCAGCTCCCCGGGACAGGGTCAGCCCCAGCATTTT.